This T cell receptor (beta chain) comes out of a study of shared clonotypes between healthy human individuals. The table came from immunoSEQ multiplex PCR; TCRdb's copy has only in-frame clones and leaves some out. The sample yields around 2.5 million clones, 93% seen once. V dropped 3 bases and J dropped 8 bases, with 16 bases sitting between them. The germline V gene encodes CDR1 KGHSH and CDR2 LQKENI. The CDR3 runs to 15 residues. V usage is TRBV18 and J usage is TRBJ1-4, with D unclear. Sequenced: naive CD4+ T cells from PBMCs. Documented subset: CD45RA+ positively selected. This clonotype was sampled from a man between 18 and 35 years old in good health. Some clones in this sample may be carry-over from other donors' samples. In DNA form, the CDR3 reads TGTGCCAGCTCACCTTCGGCAGGCCCTGGGGAAAAACTGTTTTTT. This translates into CASSPSAGPGEKLFF.